The 26 T cell receptor beta chains reported below all come from one sample, sequenced in a study of T cells in Graves' hyperthyroidism and ophthalmopathy (dated by TCRdb to the late 2010s). Library preparation employed multiplex PCR. TCRdb lists the instrument as Illumina HiSeq 2000. The TCR beta CDR3 regions were amplified from the RNA transcripts. The TCR CDR3 was subjected to a first round of RT-PCR using the HTBI primer set and the Qiagen OneStep RT-PCR kit. TCRdb took the public reads, trimmed them with fastp at Q25, ran MiXCR for clone calling and kept in-frame beta chains. Under each unique CDR3 protein, matching rows form one entry showing the most common genes and DNA. This sample lists hundreds of thousands of distinct CDR3 sequences; 13% to 15% were detected once. The ten largest clones take up roughly a tenth of the sample. Sequencing used blood. Every receptor here comes from a woman aged 18-29 years with Graves' hyperthyroidism.

This clonotype was recorded many times. The chain joins TRBV6-1 to TRBJ2-1, with TRBD2 matching 8 bases. Trimming removed 4 bases from V and 0 bases from J; junction bases left unmatched: 2. CDR1 MNHNS and CDR2 SASEGT come from the germline V gene. The CDR3 extends over 15 amino acids. The CDR3 is CASSASGGSYNEQFF. The CDR3 DNA sequence: TGTGCCAGCAGTGCAAGCGGGGGCTCCTACAATGAGCAGTTCTTC.

Of note for this clonotype: Compared with germline, one end of the junction differs, possibly owing to a read error. The chain couples TRBV11-2 to TRBJ2-1; TRBD1 matches at 9 bases. From germline, CDR1 is SGHAT and CDR2 FQNNGV. This CDR3 contains 16 residues. The DNA for the CDR3 is TGCGCCAGCAGCCCTCGACAGGGGGATATCTACAATGAGCAGTTCTTC. Translated: CASSPRQGDIYNEQFF.

The table lists this clonotype with a few counts. The rearrangement uses TRBV7-2 and TRBJ2-7; possibly TRBD2 for D (5 bases). The V and J ends lost 1 base and 5 bases respectively, with 18 bases between them. CDR1 is SGHTA and CDR2 is FQGNSA in the germline V gene. The CDR3 runs 16 residues. This CDR3 reads CASSLGKGVFGDEQYF. The CDR3 DNA reads as TGTGCCAGCAGCTTAGGGAAGGGAGTTTTTGGCGACGAGCAGTACTTC.

Many counts were recorded for this clonotype. The chain is built from TRBV30 and TRBJ1-1, with D possibly TRBD1 on 6 matching bases. The CDR3 has 15 amino acids. Looked up from germline, CDR1 is GTSNPN and CDR2 is SVGIG (reference sequence). The germline V and J ends were trimmed by 4 bases and 0 bases, with 15 bases remaining between them. The CDR3 bases are TGTGCCTGGAATTTAGGACAGCTGATGAACACTGAAGCTTTCTTT. Its protein product is CAWNLGQLMNTEAFF.

This clonotype was found many times. This rearrangement joins TRBV28 to TRBJ2-3, with 14 positions matching TRBD2. V was clipped by 8 bases and J by 4 bases; unmatched bases: 2. This CDR3 is built from 14 residues. Germline-derived CDR1 and CDR2 are MDHEN and SYDVKM. CDR3 loop: CASGTSGRSDTQYF. The CDR3 DNA follows: TGTGCCAGCGGGACTAGCGGGAGATCAGATACGCAGTATTTT.

This clonotype appeared a few times. The rearrangement uses TRBV4-1 and TRBJ2-1; 8 bases are a match to TRBD1. Germline trimming cut 2 bases from V and 4 bases from J; bases unmatched to any gene: 10. CDR3 length equals 17 residues. Germline V gives CDR1 MGHRA, CDR2 YSYEKL. The CDR3 DNA follows: TGCGCCAGCAGCCAATTCCTCTTGGGGACAGGATACAATGAGCAGTTCTTC. Translating it yields CASSQFLLGTGYNEQFF.

This clonotype was observed a handful of times. V gene TRBV7-9 combines with J gene TRBJ1-1; D is perhaps TRBD1 (6 bases). Deletions cut 5 bases from V and 3 bases from J, with 28 bases between. The CDR3 runs 19 residues. Germline values: CDR1 SEHNR, CDR2 FQNEAQ (reference sequence). CDR3 sequence reads: CASSPIEYGRGLSDTEAFF. For the CDR3, the DNA is TGTGCCAGCAGCCCCATCGAGTACGGGCGGGGGCTTTCGGACACTGAAGCTTTCTTT.

Many counts were recorded for this clonotype. The chain joins TRBV3-1 to TRBJ2-3; 7 nucleotides align to TRBD1. The germline V gene has CDR1 LGHDT and CDR2 YNNKEL (reference sequence). V shed 3 bases, J shed 8 bases, and the junction held 5 bases outside the gene matches. This CDR3 contains 13 residues. In nucleotides, the CDR3 is TGTGCCAGCAGCCACCTCGACAGGGCTACGCAGTATTTT. As protein: CASSHLDRATQYF.

The gene calls are TRBV2 and TRBJ2-7; D gene unclear. Trimming took off 2 bases at V and 2 bases at J, with 10 bases between the two ends. From germline, CDR1 is SNHLY and CDR2 FYNNEI. CDR3 size: 14 residues. The CDR3 loop reads CASSEWVRTYEQYF. The DNA for the CDR3 is TGTGCCAGCAGTGAATGGGTTCGAACCTACGAGCAGTACTTC.

This clonotype was seen ten or more times. The rearrangement links TRBV11-2 to TRBJ2-1; maybe TRBD2 (6 bases). The CDR3 is 15 residues long. V gave up 4 bases and J gave up 5 bases, with 15 bases separating them. Germline V gives CDR1 SGHAT, CDR2 FQNNGV. The CDR3 sequence is CASSWGDLGHNEQFF. CDR3 bases: TGTGCCAGCAGCTGGGGGGACCTGGGCCACAATGAGCAGTTCTTC.

The chain uses TRBV6-6 and TRBJ2-3; no clear D gene. The germline V gene has CDR1 MNHNY and CDR2 SVGAGI (reference sequence). The V gene lost 0 bases and the J gene lost 13 bases, with 11 bases spanning the gap. CDR3 size: 12 residues. For the CDR3, the DNA is TGTGCCAGCAGTTACTCTGGGGAATGGGAGTATTTT. Its protein product is CASSYSGEWEYF.

This chain connects TRBV11-3 to TRBJ1-4; D might be TRBD1 (5 bases). The CDR3 extends over 15 amino acids. Germline assignment: CDR1 SGHNT and CDR2 YENEEA. V lost 5 bases to trimming and J lost 3 bases, with 13 bases between them. Here the CDR3 reads CASSPQGLANEKLFF. The CDR3 region has the DNA TGTGCCAGCAGCCCCCAGGGTTTGGCTAATGAAAAACTGTTTTTT.

V usage is TRBV28 and J usage is TRBJ2-3; TRBD2 matches 10 bases. CDR1 and CDR2 (germline): MDHEN, SYDVKM. Unmatched junction bases numbered 7, after V lost 5 bases and J lost 5 bases. The CDR3 sequence is 15 residues long. The CDR3: CASSQAGGLEDTQYF. The CDR3 nucleotides read TGTGCCAGCAGTCAAGCGGGAGGGCTGGAAGATACGCAGTATTTT.

In this sample, this clonotype turned up a few times. The chain employs TRBV4-1 and TRBJ2-7, with 10 bases aligning to TRBD2. Unmatched junction bases numbered 6, after V lost 1 base and J lost 6 bases. Germline V CDR1 and CDR2: MGHRA, YSYEKL. CDR3 length: 15 amino acids. CDR3 region: CASSQALAGRGEQYF. CDR3 bases: TGCGCCAGCAGCCAAGCACTAGCGGGAAGAGGCGAGCAGTACTTC.

This clonotype was found a few times. This chain connects TRBV28 to TRBJ2-5, with D perhaps being TRBD1 or TRBD2 (7 bases each). Trimming stripped 7 bases from V and 5 bases from J, with 20 bases between. The CDR3 sequence is 15 residues long. CDR1 and CDR2 from the germline V gene are MDHEN and SYDVKM. The CDR3 DNA follows: TGTGCCAGCACCCCAGGGGGGGGGGGCCCGGAGACCCAGTACTTC. It is translated as CASTPGGGGPETQYF.

A few counts support this clonotype. This chain uses TRBV18 with TRBJ2-1; 9 bases map to TRBD2. V lost 3 bases and J lost 0; bases outside the gene matches: 6. CDR1 and CDR2 (germline): KGHSH, LQKENI. The CDR3 has 17 residues. For the CDR3, the DNA is TGTGCCAGCTCACCCATGCTTAGCGGGAGCTCCTACAATGAGCAGTTCTTC. Protein sequence: CASSPMLSGSSYNEQFF.

This clonotype occurred a few times. CDR3 DNA: TGTGCCAGCAGCGGGGACAGGGGCGCAAAACTGTTTTTT. Amino acid sequence: CASSGDRGAKLFF. The chain carries TRBV2 and TRBJ1-4, with TRBD1 matching over 10 bases. The ends lost 6 bases at V and 10 bases at J; junction bases unmatched: 5. The CDR3 totals 13 residues. Germline CDR1 is SNHLY and CDR2 is FYNNEI. Full variable domain (rest looked up from reference TRBV2 and TRBJ1-4): EPEVTQTPSHQVTQMGQEVILRCVPISNHLYFYWYRQILGQKVEFLVSFYNNEISEKSEIFDDQFSVERPDGSNFTLKIRSTKLEDSAMYFCASSGDRGAKLFFGSGTQLSVL.

This clonotype was observed many times. This rearrangement joins TRBV11-3 to TRBJ2-1, with 10 bases fitting TRBD2. The CDR3 length is 16 residues. Germline assignment: CDR1 SGHNT and CDR2 YENEEA. Trimming removed 5 bases from V and 7 bases from J; junction bases left unmatched: 11. The CDR3 is CASSLPGTSALNEQFF. Here the CDR3 DNA reads TGTGCCAGCAGCCTCCCAGGGACTAGCGCTTTAAATGAGCAGTTCTTC.

In this sample, this clonotype turned up many times. The chain carries TRBV20-1 and TRBJ1-5, with 7 bases aligning to TRBD1. This CDR3 has 11 amino acids. The trim removed 5 bases at V and 7 bases at J, leaving 2 bases unmatched. Per the germline V gene, CDR1 is DFQATT and CDR2 is SNEGSKA (reference sequence). The CDR3 sequence is CSAAQGQPQHF. The CDR3 DNA reads as TGCAGTGCTGCACAGGGGCAGCCCCAGCATTTT.

This clonotype was found many times. The V and J genes are TRBV7-9 and TRBJ1-1; TRBD1 might be the D (6 bases). The CDR3 runs to 14 residues. CDR1 and CDR2 from the germline V gene are SEHNR and FQNEAQ (reference sequence). V lost 5 bases, J lost 0 bases, and 10 bases lay in between. The CDR3 is CASSPRQVNTEAFF. The DNA for the CDR3 is TGTGCCAGCAGCCCACGACAGGTGAACACTGAAGCTTTCTTT.

J is TRBJ2-7 and V is TRBV29-1; TRBD1 matches 7 bases. V dropped 4 bases and J dropped 2; count of bases not matched to a gene: 2. This CDR3 spans 12 amino acids. CDR1 is SQVTM and CDR2 is ANQGSEA in the germline V gene. The DNA of the CDR3 is TGCAGCGTTGGGACAGGAGCCTACGAGCAGTACTTC. Its protein product is CSVGTGAYEQYF.

This clonotype has ten or more counts. The chain employs TRBV4-3 and TRBJ2-3, with 8 bases fitting TRBD2. The ends lost 4 bases at V and 0 bases at J; junction bases unmatched: 9. This CDR3 comprises 17 residues. Germline CDR1 is LGHNA and CDR2 is YSLEER. The CDR3 here is CASSLRISGESTDTQYF. The CDR3 DNA sequence: TGCGCCAGCAGCCTAAGAATTAGCGGGGAAAGCACAGATACGCAGTATTTT.

This clonotype was seen many times. The chain recombines TRBV12-5 with TRBJ1-4; D call uncertain. The germline V gene encodes CDR1 LGHNT and CDR2 FRNRAP. CDR3 length equals 12 residues. Trimming took off 10 bases at V and 8 bases at J, with 14 bases between the two ends. As DNA, the CDR3 is TGTGCTAACCCTCTAAGTCGGGAAAAACTGTTTTTT. Translation gives CANPLSREKLFF.

This clonotype came up many times. The chain employs TRBV12-3 or TRBV12-4 and TRBJ2-1, with 9 bases fitting TRBD2. J was trimmed by 7 bases and V by 1 base; bases with no gene match: 11. The length of the CDR3 is 17 residues. CDR3 sequence: CASSLEPLAGVGNEQFF. CDR3 coding DNA: TGTGCCAGCAGTTTAGAGCCCTTAGCGGGAGTGGGAAATGAGCAGTTCTTC.

This clonotype was counted a few times. The chain joins TRBV29-1 to TRBJ2-1; 8 nucleotides agree with TRBD2. Per germline, CDR1 SQVTM and CDR2 ANQGSEA. The CDR3 contains 13 residues. Trimming at V came to 3 bases and at J to 6 bases, leaving 4 bases not matched to a gene. CDR3 protein: CSVEVGLVNEQFF. Here the CDR3 DNA reads TGCAGCGTTGAGGTGGGACTAGTCAATGAGCAGTTCTTC.

In its sample, this clonotype was seen a few times. The chain has TRBV5-6 and TRBJ2-2; the match to TRBD2 covers 10 bases. CDR3 length: 20 residues. CDR1 SGHDT and CDR2 YYEEEE come from the germline V gene. Trimming took 4 bases from V and 0 from J; bases not matched to a gene: 15. The CDR3 sequence: CASSRIPRSGRASNTGELFF. The CDR3 DNA reads TGTGCCAGCAGCCGTATTCCAAGGAGCGGGAGGGCCTCGAACACCGGGGAGCTGTTTTTT. Together with reference TRBV5-6 and TRBJ2-2, the CDR3 gives the full variable domain: DAGVTQSPTHLIKTRGQQVTLRCSPKSGHDTVSWYQQALGQGPQFIFQYYEEEERQRGNFPDRFSGHQFPNYSSELNVNALLLGDSALYLCASSRIPRSGRASNTGELFFGEGSRLTVL.